Sequencing of this TCR beta chain was carried out in a study of blood T cell repertoires in COVID-19. Study context: Acute and convalescent COVID-19 samples came from the United States, Italy and Spain. From T cells, B-cell-depleted T cells, or PBMCs came the material, which was cDNA or gDNA.

The authors' processing: Amplification with reference gene primers provided the estimates of nucleated cell counts. Assay used: immunoSEQ multiplex PCR; TCRdb lists only in-frame clones, some missing. The DNA was the basis for D and trimming; V, J and clone size are from that table. Here the sample spans 90,000 to 110,000 clones, roughly four fifths being singletons. The sequence came from a woman between 65 and 79 years old with acute or convalescent COVID-19. Material for sequencing was peripheral blood.

CDR3 coding DNA: TGTGCCAGCAGTGACTCGAGAAGAGAGCGGGGGCTATACCAAGAGACCCAGTACTTC. This codes for CASSDSRRERGLYQETQYF. The V and J genes are TRBV6-4 and TRBJ2-5; 8 nucleotides line up with TRBD2. There are 19 residues in the CDR3. V shed 0 bases and J 0 bases; nucleotides not matched to a gene: 12. The germline V gene encodes CDR1 MRHNA and CDR2 SNTAGT.